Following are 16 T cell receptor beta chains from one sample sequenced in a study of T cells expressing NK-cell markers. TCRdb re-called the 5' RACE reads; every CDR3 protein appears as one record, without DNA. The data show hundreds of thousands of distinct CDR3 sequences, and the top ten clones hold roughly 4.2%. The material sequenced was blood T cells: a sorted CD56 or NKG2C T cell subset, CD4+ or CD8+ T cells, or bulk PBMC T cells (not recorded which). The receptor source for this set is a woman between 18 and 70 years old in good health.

CDR3 amino acids: CASSSRGASNIQYF. The chain links TRBV6-5 to TRBJ2-4; TCRdb outputs TRBD1, but without DNA this stays unchecked. Germline loops: CDR1 MNHEY, CDR2 SVGAGI. The CDR3 runs 14 residues.

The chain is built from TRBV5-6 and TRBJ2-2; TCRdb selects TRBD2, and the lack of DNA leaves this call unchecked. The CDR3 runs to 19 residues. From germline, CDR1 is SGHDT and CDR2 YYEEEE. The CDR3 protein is CASSPLTSGGTANTGELFF. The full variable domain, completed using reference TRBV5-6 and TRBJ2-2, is DAGVTQSPTHLIKTRGQQVTLRCSPKSGHDTVSWYQQALGQGPQFIFQYYEEEERQRGNFPDRFSGHQFPNYSSELNVNALLLGDSALYLCASSPLTSGGTANTGELFFGEGSRLTVL.

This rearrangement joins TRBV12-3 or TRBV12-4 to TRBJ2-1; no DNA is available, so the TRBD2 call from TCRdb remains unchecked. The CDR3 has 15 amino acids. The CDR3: CASNFRLAGDNEQFF.

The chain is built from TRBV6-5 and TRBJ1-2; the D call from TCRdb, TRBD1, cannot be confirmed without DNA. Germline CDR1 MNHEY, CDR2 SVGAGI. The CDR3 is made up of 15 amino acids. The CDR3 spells CASSYMGQGMRGYTF.

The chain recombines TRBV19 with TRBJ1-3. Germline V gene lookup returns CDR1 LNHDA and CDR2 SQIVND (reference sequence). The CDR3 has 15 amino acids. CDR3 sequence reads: CASTHQRLSGNTIYF.

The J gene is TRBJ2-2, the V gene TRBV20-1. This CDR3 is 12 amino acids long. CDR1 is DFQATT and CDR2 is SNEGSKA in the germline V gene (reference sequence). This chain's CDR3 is CSASSVYGELFF.

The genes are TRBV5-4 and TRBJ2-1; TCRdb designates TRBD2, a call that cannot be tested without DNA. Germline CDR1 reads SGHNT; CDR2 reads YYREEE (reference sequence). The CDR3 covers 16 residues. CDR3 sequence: CASSLARNGRYNEQFF.

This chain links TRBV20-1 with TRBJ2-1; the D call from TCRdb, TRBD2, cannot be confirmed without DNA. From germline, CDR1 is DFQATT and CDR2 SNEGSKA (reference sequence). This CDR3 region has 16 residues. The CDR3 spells CSSLEGGRGSYNEQFF.

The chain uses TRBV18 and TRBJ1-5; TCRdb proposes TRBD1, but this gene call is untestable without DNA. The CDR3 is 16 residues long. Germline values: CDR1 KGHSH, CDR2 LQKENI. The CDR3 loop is CASSPIYRVGDQPQHF.

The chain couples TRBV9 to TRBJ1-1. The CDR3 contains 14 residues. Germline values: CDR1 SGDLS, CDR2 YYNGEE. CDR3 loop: CASSGTTLNTEAFF.

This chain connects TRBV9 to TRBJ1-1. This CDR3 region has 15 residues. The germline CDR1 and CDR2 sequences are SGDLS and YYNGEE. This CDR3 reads CASSGNRVGNTEAFF.

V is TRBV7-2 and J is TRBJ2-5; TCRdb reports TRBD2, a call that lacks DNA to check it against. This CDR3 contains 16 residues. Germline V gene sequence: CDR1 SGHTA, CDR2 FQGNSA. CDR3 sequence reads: CASSSRGLAERETQYF.

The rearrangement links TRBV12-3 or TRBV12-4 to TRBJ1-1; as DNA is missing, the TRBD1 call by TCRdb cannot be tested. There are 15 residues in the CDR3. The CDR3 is CASSLQGKMNTEAFF.

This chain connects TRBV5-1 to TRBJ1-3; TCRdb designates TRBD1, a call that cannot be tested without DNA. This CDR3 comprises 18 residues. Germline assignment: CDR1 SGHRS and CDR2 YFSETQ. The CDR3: CASSFGTGPPFSGNTIYF.

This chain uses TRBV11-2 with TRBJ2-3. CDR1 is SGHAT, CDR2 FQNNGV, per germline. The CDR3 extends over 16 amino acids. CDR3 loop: CASSTGLAEGTDTQYF. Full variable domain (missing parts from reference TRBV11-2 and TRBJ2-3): EAGVAQSPRYKIIEKRQSVAFWCNPISGHATLYWYQQILGQGPKLLIQFQNNGVVDDSQLPKDRFSAERLKGVDSTLKIQPAKLEDSAVYLCASSTGLAEGTDTQYFGPGTRLTVL.

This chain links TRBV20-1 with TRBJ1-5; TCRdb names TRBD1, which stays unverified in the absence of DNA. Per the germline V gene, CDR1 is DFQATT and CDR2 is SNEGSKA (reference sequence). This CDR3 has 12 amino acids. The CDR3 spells CSATAGGQPQHF.